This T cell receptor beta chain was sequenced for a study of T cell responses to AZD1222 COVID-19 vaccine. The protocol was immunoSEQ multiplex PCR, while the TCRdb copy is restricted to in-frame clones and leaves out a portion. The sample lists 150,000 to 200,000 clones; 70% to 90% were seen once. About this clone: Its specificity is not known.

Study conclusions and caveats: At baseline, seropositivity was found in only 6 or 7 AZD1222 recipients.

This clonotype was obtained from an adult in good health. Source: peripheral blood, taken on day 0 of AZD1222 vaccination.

The CDR3 region is CASSTGGSNTEAFF. As DNA, the CDR3 is TGTGCCAGCAGTACAGGGGGCTCGAACACTGAAGCTTTCTTT. The V and J genes are TRBV7-9 and TRBJ1-1; 9 positions match TRBD1. V lost 6 bases to trimming and J lost 1 base; unmatched junction nucleotides: 3. Germline V CDR1 and CDR2: SEHNR, FQNEAQ (reference sequence). This CDR3 has 14 amino acids.